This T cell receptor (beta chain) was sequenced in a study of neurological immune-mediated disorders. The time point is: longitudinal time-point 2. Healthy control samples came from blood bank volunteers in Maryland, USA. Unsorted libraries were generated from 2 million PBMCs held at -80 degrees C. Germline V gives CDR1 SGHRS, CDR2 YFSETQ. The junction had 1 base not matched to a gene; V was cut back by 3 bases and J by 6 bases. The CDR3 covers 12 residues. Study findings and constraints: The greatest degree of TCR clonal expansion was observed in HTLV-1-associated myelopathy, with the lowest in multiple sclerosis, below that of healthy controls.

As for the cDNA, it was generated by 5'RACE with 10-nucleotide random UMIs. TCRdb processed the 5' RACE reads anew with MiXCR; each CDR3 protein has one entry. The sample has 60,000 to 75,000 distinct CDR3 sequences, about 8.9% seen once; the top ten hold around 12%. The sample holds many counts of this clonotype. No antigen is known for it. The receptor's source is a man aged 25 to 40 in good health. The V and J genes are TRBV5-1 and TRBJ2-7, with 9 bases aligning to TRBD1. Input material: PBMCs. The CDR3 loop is CASSSDRGEQYF. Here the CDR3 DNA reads TGCGCCAGCAGCTCGGACAGGGGCGAGCAGTACTTC.